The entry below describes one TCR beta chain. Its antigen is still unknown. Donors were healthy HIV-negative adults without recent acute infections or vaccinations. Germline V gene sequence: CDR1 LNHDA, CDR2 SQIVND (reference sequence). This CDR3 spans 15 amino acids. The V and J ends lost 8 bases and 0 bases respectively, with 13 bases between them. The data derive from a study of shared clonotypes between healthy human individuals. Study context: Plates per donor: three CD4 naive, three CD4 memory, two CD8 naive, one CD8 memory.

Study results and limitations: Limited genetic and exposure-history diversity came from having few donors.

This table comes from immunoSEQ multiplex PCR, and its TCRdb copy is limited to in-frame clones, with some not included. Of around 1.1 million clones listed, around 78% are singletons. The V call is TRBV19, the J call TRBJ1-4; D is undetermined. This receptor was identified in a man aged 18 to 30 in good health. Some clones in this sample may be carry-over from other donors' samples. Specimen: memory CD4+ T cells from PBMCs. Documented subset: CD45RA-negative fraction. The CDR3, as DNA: TGTGCCAGTCGAAGGAGGCTTGCAACTAATGAAAAACTGTTTTTT. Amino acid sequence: CASRRRLATNEKLFF. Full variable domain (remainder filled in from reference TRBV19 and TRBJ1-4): DGGITQSPKYLFRKEGQNVTLSCEQNLNHDAMYWYRQDPGQGLRLIYYSQIVNDFQKGDIAEGYSVSREKKESFPLTVTSAQKNPTAFYLCASRRRLATNEKLFFGSGTQLSVL.